The rows below give T cell receptor beta chains drawn from one sample of a study of shared clonotypes between healthy human individuals. The table came from immunoSEQ multiplex PCR; TCRdb's copy has only in-frame clones and leaves some out. The table has about 2.3 million clones, less than 95% seen once; the top ten hold around 0.38%. The source material was naive CD4+ T cells from PBMCs. The receptors stem from a man between 18 and 29 years old in good health. Some clones in this sample may be carry-over from other donors' samples. CDR3s include the opening cysteine and the closing phenylalanine or tryptophan. A D gene is named only where the DNA matches it firmly. The listing skips clone size in some rows; elsewhere it reads once, few, many or a size class.

v_call,j_call,d_call,clone_size,cdr3_aa,cdr3_nt
TRBV6-5,TRBJ1-2,TRBD1,.,CASTRDSNYGYTF,TGTGCCAGCACCAGGGACAGTAACTATGGCTACACCTTC
TRBV5-4,TRBJ2-7,TRBD2,.,CASSAKREVSYEQYF,TGTGCCAGCAGCGCCAAGCGGGAGGTTTCCTACGAGCAGTACTTC
TRBV5-1,TRBJ2-2,.,.,CASSLNGELFF,TGCGCCAGCAGCCTAAACGGGGAGCTGTTTTTT
TRBV5-1,TRBJ1-1,.,once,CASSLVEGGYTEAFF,TGCGCCAGCAGCTTGGTGGAGGGGGGTTATACTGAAGCTTTCTTT
TRBV7-9,TRBJ1-2,.,.,CASSLAGQPYGYTF,TGTGCCAGCAGCTTAGCGGGACAACCCTATGGCTACACCTTC
TRBV5-1,TRBJ1-1,.,few,CASSLEHRDGTEAFF,TGCGCCAGCAGCTTGGAGCACAGGGATGGCACTGAAGCTTTCTTT
TRBV6-6,TRBJ2-5,TRBD1,.,CASSRRDRTGETQYF,TGTGCCAGCAGTCGCCGGGACAGGACAGGGGAGACCCAGTACTTC
TRBV6-5,TRBJ2-1,TRBD2,.,CASTPPSGSNNEQFF,TGTGCCAGCACCCCACCTAGCGGGAGCAACAATGAGCAGTTCTTC
TRBV11-2,TRBJ1-1,TRBD1,.,CASSKRRTGTENTEAFF,TGTGCCAGCAGCAAAAGGCGAACCGGGACAGAGAACACTGAAGCTTTCTTT
TRBV5-1,TRBJ2-7,.,.,CASSFTGSSYEQYF,TGCGCCAGCAGCTTCACAGGGTCATCCTACGAGCAGTACTTC
TRBV2,TRBJ2-5,TRBD2,.,CASSFISGRAGETQYF,TGTGCCAGCAGTTTTATTAGCGGGAGGGCCGGGGAGACCCAGTACTTC
TRBV7-3,TRBJ2-5,TRBD1,.,CASSLMGQAVETQYF,TGTGCCAGCAGCTTAATGGGACAGGCAGTAGAGACCCAGTACTTC
TRBV20-1,TRBJ2-7,TRBD2,few,CSAPTSGEQYF,TGCAGTGCGCCAACTAGCGGCGAGCAGTACTTC
TRBV4-2,TRBJ1-5,.,.,CASSQDGGDQPQHF,TGTGCCAGCAGCCAAGACGGGGGAGATCAGCCCCAGCATTTT
TRBV4-1,TRBJ2-3,TRBD2,.,CASSQAFPTQRGVRDTQYF,TGCGCCAGCAGCCAAGCTTTTCCAACTCAACGGGGGGTTCGGGATACGCAGTATTTT
TRBV18,TRBJ1-4,.,.,CASSAALGANEKLFF,TGTGCCAGCTCAGCTGCTCTCGGGGCTAATGAAAAACTGTTTTTT
TRBV29-1,TRBJ2-7,.,once,CSVGSSSYEQYF,TGCAGCGTTGGCTCTAGCTCCTACGAGCAGTACTTC
TRBV29-1,TRBJ2-5,TRBD1,.,CSTGTGSSQETQYF,TGCAGCACCGGGACAGGGAGTTCCCAAGAGACCCAGTACTTC
TRBV4-1,TRBJ1-3,.,.,CASSQDGLSGRLSSGNTIYF,TGCGCCAGCAGCCAAGATGGCCTCTCGGGCAGGTTGAGCTCTGGAAACACCATATATTTT
TRBV6-1,TRBJ2-1,.,.,CASSGREQFF,TGTGCCAGCAGTGGGCGGGAGCAGTTCTTC
TRBV5-4,TRBJ2-1,.,once,CASSLAGGLEQFF,TGTGCCAGCAGCTTGGCCGGAGGGCTCGAGCAGTTCTTC
TRBV27,TRBJ1-2,TRBD1,.,CASSSWTGGGYTF,TGTGCCAGCAGTTCGTGGACAGGGGGAGGCTACACCTTC
TRBV29-1,TRBJ1-5,.,.,CSVVWQVNQPQHF,TGCAGCGTTGTATGGCAGGTCAATCAGCCCCAGCATTTT
TRBV27,TRBJ2-7,.,.,CASGTRGANYEQYF,TGTGCCAGCGGGACGAGGGGGGCGAATTACGAGCAGTACTTC
TRBV6-6,TRBJ1-5,.,.,CASSYSAGAGQPQHF,TGTGCCAGCAGTTACTCGGCGGGGGCGGGTCAGCCCCAGCATTTT
TRBV7-2,TRBJ2-7,.,.,CASRLPTSYEQYF,TGTGCCAGCAGGCTCCCAACCTCCTACGAGCAGTACTTC
TRBV5-1,TRBJ2-5,.,once,CASSLAGAETQYF,TGCGCCAGCAGCTTGGCGGGTGCAGAGACCCAGTACTTC
TRBV5-1,TRBJ1-1,.,few,CASTATEAFF,TGCGCCAGCACGGCCACTGAAGCTTTCTTT
TRBV7-8,TRBJ2-5,.,.,CASSFGPKETQYF,TGTGCCAGCAGCTTCGGACCAAAAGAGACCCAGTACTTC
TRBV5-1,TRBJ1-4,.,.,CASSLAVADLGEKLFF,TGCGCCAGCAGCTTGGCCGTGGCGGACTTAGGGGAAAAACTGTTTTTT
TRBV7-9,TRBJ2-7,TRBD2,.,CASSFKLAGASYEQYF,TGTGCCAGCAGCTTCAAGCTAGCGGGAGCCTCCTACGAGCAGTACTTC
TRBV28,TRBJ2-1,TRBD2,.,CASSWETSGGLPTMKQFF,TGTGCCAGCAGTTGGGAGACTAGCGGGGGCCTCCCTACAATGAAGCAGTTCTTC
TRBV14,TRBJ2-5,.,.,CASSQGPGRTETQYF,TGTGCCAGCAGCCAAGGCCCAGGACGGACGGAGACCCAGTACTTC
TRBV5-1,TRBJ2-3,.,.,CASARQLPSTDTQYF,TGCGCCAGCGCTCGACAACTACCTAGCACAGATACGCAGTATTTT
TRBV18,TRBJ1-1,.,.,CASSPPKGGGFIF,TGTGCCAGCTCACCACCGAAGGGGGGTGGCTTTATCTTT
TRBV5-1,TRBJ2-1,.,.,CASSLEGTGLLYNEQFF,TGCGCCAGCAGCTTGGAGGGTACTGGACTACTATACAATGAGCAGTTCTTC
TRBV7-8,TRBJ1-1,.,.,CASSLWETEAFF,TGTGCCAGCAGCTTATGGGAAACTGAAGCTTTCTTT
TRBV29-1,TRBJ2-1,.,.,CSVEGYLGNEQFF,TGCAGCGTTGAAGGGTATTTGGGGAATGAGCAGTTCTTC
TRBV9,TRBJ2-5,TRBD1,.,CASSLRGGTGVSETQYF,TGTGCCAGCAGCCTAAGGGGCGGGACAGGGGTGTCAGAGACCCAGTACTTC
TRBV6-5,TRBJ2-7,.,.,CASRSPREQYF,TGTGCCAGCAGGTCTCCCCGGGAGCAGTACTTC
TRBV19,TRBJ2-2,.,.,CASSIVFGFTGELFF,TGTGCCAGTAGTATCGTTTTCGGGTTTACCGGGGAGCTGTTTTTT
TRBV19,TRBJ1-2,TRBD1,.,CASSVISPGQRTSPYGYTF,TGTGCCAGTAGTGTCATCTCTCCGGGACAGCGGACCTCACCGTATGGCTACACCTTC
TRBV30,TRBJ2-7,TRBD2,once,CAWGRLGEGVREQYF,TGTGCCTGGGGCCGACTGGGGGAGGGTGTTCGCGAGCAGTACTTC
TRBV18,TRBJ1-2,.,.,CASSPYGSANYGYTF,TGTGCCAGCTCACCATACGGCTCGGCTAACTATGGCTACACCTTC
TRBV28,TRBJ1-5,.,.,CASSSLQGNEQPQHF,TGTGCCAGCAGCTCTCTTCAGGGTAACGAACAGCCCCAGCATTTT
TRBV5-4,TRBJ2-7,.,.,CASSSRDGSYEQYF,TGTGCCAGCAGCTCCCGGGACGGATCCTACGAGCAGTACTTC
TRBV27,TRBJ2-5,TRBD2,.,CASSPLGLAGYQETQYF,TGTGCCAGCAGCCCTTTGGGGCTAGCGGGTTACCAAGAGACCCAGTACTTC